The 32 T cell receptor beta chains reported below all come from one sample, sequenced in a study of shared clonotypes between healthy human individuals. Profiling relied on immunoSEQ multiplex PCR, and the TCRdb table lists in-frame clones only, not all of them. The top ten hold 0.1% to 0.15% of the sample, which has millions of clones, 85% to 95% seen once. The specimen sequenced was naive CD4+ T cells sorted from blood. The subset: CD45RA+ positively selected. The source is a man younger than 35 in good health.

V is TRBV10-1 and J is TRBJ2-1; 8 bases fit TRBD1. The CDR3 totals 14 residues. Germline CDR1 and CDR2: WNHNN and SYGVQD (reference sequence). The V and J ends lost 3 bases and 6 bases, in that order; junction bases with no gene match: 4. The CDR3 region is CASSEGTGGNEQFF. The CDR3 coding sequence is TGCGCCAGCAGTGAAGGGACAGGAGGCAATGAGCAGTTCTTC.

This chain connects TRBV27 to TRBJ1-1; tentatively, D is TRBD1 (5 bases). The V and J ends lost 6 bases and 8 bases respectively, with 16 bases between them. The germline V gene encodes CDR1 MNHEY and CDR2 SMNVEV (reference sequence). This CDR3 is 13 amino acids long. The CDR3 DNA follows: TGTGCCAGCAGGACCCATGAGGACATAGAAGCTTTCTTT. It translates to CASRTHEDIEAFF.

Turning to this clone: The same CDR3 can be traced to other DNA sequences in this sample. The J gene is TRBJ2-1, the V gene TRBV19, with no clear D. Trimming stripped 3 bases from V and 6 bases from J, with 12 bases between. The germline CDR1 and CDR2 sequences are LNHDA and SQIVND (reference sequence). The CDR3 is 14 residues long. The CDR3 DNA is TGTGCCAGTAGTATCGGACCCGGGTCCAATGAGCAGTTCTTC. The encoded protein is CASSIGPGSNEQFF.

This CDR3 reads CASMSGQRYSPLHF. CDR3 sequence (DNA): TGTGCCAGCATGTCTGGACAGCGTTATTCACCCCTCCACTTT. V is TRBV7-9 and J is TRBJ1-6, with D perhaps TRBD1 (6 bases). The length of the CDR3 is 14 residues. V was shortened by 7 bases and J by 8 bases, with 15 bases between the two germline ends. CDR1 SEHNR and CDR2 FQNEAQ come from the germline V gene (reference sequence).

As regards this clone: Other DNA sequences in this sample translate to the same CDR3. The chain has TRBV7-9 and TRBJ1-2; D is undetermined. The V and J ends lost 4 bases and 2 bases respectively, with 8 bases between them. The CDR3 loop spans 13 amino acids. The germline V gene has CDR1 SEHNR and CDR2 FQNEAQ (reference sequence). CDR3 DNA: TGTGCCAGCAGCTCCACCGTAAACTATGGCTACACCTTC. Protein: CASSSTVNYGYTF.

This rearrangement joins TRBV19 to TRBJ2-7, with TRBD1 matching over 7 bases. Germline CDR1 reads LNHDA; CDR2 reads SQIVND (reference sequence). V was clipped by 5 bases and J by 8 bases; unmatched bases: 15. The CDR3 length is 15 residues. CDR3 in amino acids: CASSPEGGPRFKQYF. The CDR3 region has the DNA TGTGCCAGTAGTCCCGAAGGGGGCCCAAGGTTCAAGCAGTACTTC. The variable domain in full, with the rest retrieved from reference TRBV19 and TRBJ2-7, is DGGITQSPKYLFRKEGQNVTLSCEQNLNHDAMYWYRQDPGQGLRLIYYSQIVNDFQKGDIAEGYSVSREKKESFPLTVTSAQKNPTAFYLCASSPEGGPRFKQYFGPGTRLTVT.

The rearrangement links TRBV18 to TRBJ1-5; D is possibly TRBD1 (6 bases). This CDR3 comprises 15 residues. Germline V gene lookup returns CDR1 KGHSH and CDR2 LQKENI. The V gene lost 3 bases and the J gene lost 0 bases, with 9 bases spanning the gap. The CDR3 DNA follows: TGTGCCAGCTCACCGGGGACATATAGCAATCAGCCCCAGCATTTT. It codes for CASSPGTYSNQPQHF.

This clone was detected ten times or more. The rearrangement links TRBV28 to TRBJ1-2; no definite D call. The V and J ends lost 3 bases and 9 bases respectively, with 8 bases between them. Germline V gene sequence: CDR1 MDHEN, CDR2 SYDVKM. The CDR3 is 11 residues long. The CDR3 DNA follows: TGTGCCAGCAGTTTCTACGGGAGCTACACCTTC. This codes for CASSFYGSYTF.

This chain connects TRBV5-6 to TRBJ2-5, with D unclear. Trimming pared 1 base from V and 5 bases from J, leaving 9 bases between. CDR1 and CDR2 from the germline V gene are SGHDT and YYEEEE. This CDR3 comprises 13 residues. The CDR3 reads CASSLIGGETQYF. The DNA for the CDR3 is TGTGCCAGCAGCTTGATAGGTGGGGAGACCCAGTACTTC.

The chain recombines TRBV28 with TRBJ2-7; D unclear. Germline CDR1 MDHEN, CDR2 SYDVKM. The CDR3 is 13 amino acids. V shed 8 bases and J shed 3 bases, with 14 bases lying between them. In DNA, the CDR3 is TGTGCCAGCGACGGTAGCACGAACTACGAGCAGTACTTC. This codes for CASDGSTNYEQYF.

V and J are TRBV30 and TRBJ2-5; D may correspond to TRBD1 or TRBD2 (6 bases each). CDR1 is GTSNPN and CDR2 is SVGIG in the germline V gene (reference sequence). The CDR3 is made up of 15 amino acids. Trimming pared 0 bases from V and 1 base from J, leaving 12 bases between. CDR3 residues: CAWSVFTGAQETQYF. In DNA, the CDR3 is TGTGCCTGGAGTGTATTTACGGGGGCCCAAGAGACCCAGTACTTC.

V usage is TRBV6-1 and J usage is TRBJ1-6; 9 positions agree with TRBD1. Looked up from germline, CDR1 is MNHNS and CDR2 is SASEGT. V trimming: 2 bases; J trimming: 7 bases; junction bases outside the gene matches: 6. This CDR3 comprises 16 residues. This CDR3 is CASSEPTGGVNSPLHF. CDR3 sequence (DNA): TGTGCCAGCAGTGAACCGACAGGGGGTGTAAATTCACCCCTCCACTTT.

The gene calls are TRBV2 and TRBJ2-7; no clear D gene. Germline-derived CDR1 and CDR2 are SNHLY and FYNNEI. The V end was cut by 6 bases, the J end by 3 bases, with 18 bases between. This CDR3 comprises 15 residues. This CDR3 reads CASSSESRKDYEQYF. The CDR3 DNA follows: TGTGCCAGCAGCTCAGAGAGTCGGAAAGACTACGAGCAGTACTTC.

This chain connects TRBV7-2 to TRBJ2-7; TRBD2 matches 9 bases. V dropped 6 bases and J dropped 6; count of bases not matched to a gene: 18. Germline assignment: CDR1 SGHTA and CDR2 FQGNSA. CDR3 length: 17 amino acids. CDR3 nucleotide sequence: TGTGCCAGCAGTCCGAGGACTAGCGCCAAAAGGGGAGCCGAGCAGTACTTC. Translation: CASSPRTSAKRGAEQYF.

This chain links TRBV29-1 with TRBJ2-1; D remains unclear. V lost 3 bases and J 7 bases, leaving 10 bases between the germline ends. In germline, CDR1 is SQVTM, CDR2 ANQGSEA. This CDR3 has 12 amino acids. CDR3 loop: CSVDGYLNEQFF. CDR3 nucleotides: TGCAGCGTTGATGGCTACCTGAATGAGCAGTTCTTC.

The rearrangement uses TRBV7-2 and TRBJ2-1; D may correspond to TRBD1 or TRBD2 (6 bases each). The V gene lost 5 bases and the J gene lost 0 bases, with 14 bases spanning the gap. CDR1 and CDR2 (germline): SGHTA, FQGNSA. This CDR3 is 16 amino acids long. As DNA, the CDR3 is TGTGCCAGCAGCCAAGGGGGGCGGAGCTCCTACAATGAGCAGTTCTTC. Translating gives CASSQGGRSSYNEQFF.

The J gene is TRBJ2-7, the V gene TRBV19; tentative D call: TRBD1 (7 bases). Germline assignment: CDR1 LNHDA and CDR2 SQIVND (reference sequence). This CDR3 has 15 residues. V lost 5 bases to trimming and J lost 6 bases, with 20 bases between them. This chain's CDR3 is CASSSSTGTLGEQYF. The CDR3, as DNA: TGTGCCAGTAGTTCTTCGACAGGGACTTTGGGCGAGCAGTACTTC.

In this sample, this clone turned up once. The sample carries other DNA sequences with the same CDR3. This chain joins TRBV18 and TRBJ1-5; D unclear. This CDR3 spans 13 amino acids. CDR1 is KGHSH and CDR2 is LQKENI in the germline V gene. The V end was cut by 1 base, the J end by 4 bases, with 5 bases between. The CDR3 spells CASSPQSNQPQHF. The CDR3 DNA sequence: TGTGCCAGCTCACCACAATCGAATCAGCCCCAGCATTTT.

The chain couples TRBV4-1 to TRBJ2-5; perhaps D is TRBD1 or TRBD2 (5 bases each). Looked up from germline, CDR1 is MGHRA and CDR2 is YSYEKL. The CDR3 runs to 13 residues. Between the trimmed V and J ends, which lost 4 bases and 5 bases, there was a span of 11 bases. Written as DNA, the CDR3 is TGCGCCAGCAGCCTCCCGGGGCAGGAGACCCAGTACTTC. Encoded protein: CASSLPGQETQYF.

The chain employs TRBV5-4 and TRBJ2-7, with 7 bases fitting TRBD2. The germline gives CDR1 SGHNT, CDR2 YYREEE (reference sequence). This CDR3 spans 14 amino acids. J gave up 4 bases and V 3 bases, and 7 bases lay outside the gene matches. CDR3 loop: CASSWGGGKYEQYF. The CDR3 DNA reads TGTGCCAGCAGCTGGGGCGGGGGTAAATACGAGCAGTACTTC.

The chain is built from TRBV2 and TRBJ1-6; no reliable D call. V was trimmed by 4 bases and J by 9 bases, leaving 10 bases between them. Germline values: CDR1 SNHLY, CDR2 FYNNEI. The CDR3 is made up of 13 amino acids. This CDR3 reads CASSVSSGSPLHF. The CDR3 region has the DNA TGTGCCAGCAGTGTTTCGTCTGGTTCACCCCTCCACTTT.

The J gene is TRBJ1-2, the V gene TRBV6-1, with 8 positions matching TRBD1. In germline, CDR1 is MNHNS, CDR2 SASEGT. Trimming at V came to 8 bases and at J to 9 bases, leaving 14 bases not matched to a gene. The CDR3 runs 14 residues. The CDR3 loop reads CASELDKTGGSYTF. In nucleotides, the CDR3 is TGTGCCAGCGAGTTGGATAAAACAGGGGGGAGCTACACCTTC.

The chain has TRBV5-6 and TRBJ2-7; D unclear. In germline, CDR1 is SGHDT, CDR2 YYEEEE. The CDR3 runs to 15 residues. The V and J ends lost 2 bases and 2 bases respectively, with 14 bases between them. The CDR3 loop reads CASSLYWGSAYEQYF. CDR3 in DNA: TGTGCCAGCAGCTTATACTGGGGATCGGCCTACGAGCAGTACTTC. Together with reference TRBV5-6 and TRBJ2-7, the CDR3 gives the full variable domain: DAGVTQSPTHLIKTRGQQVTLRCSPKSGHDTVSWYQQALGQGPQFIFQYYEEEERQRGNFPDRFSGHQFPNYSSELNVNALLLGDSALYLCASSLYWGSAYEQYFGPGTRLTVT.

With regard to this clone: The same CDR3 also results from other DNA sequences found in this sample. The chain has TRBV7-9 and TRBJ2-5; the D gene is possibly TRBD1 (6 bases). Germline V gene data show CDR1 as SEHNR and CDR2 as FQNEAQ (reference sequence). CDR3 length equals 14 residues. Trimming removed 3 bases from V and 2 bases from J, with 10 bases in between. This CDR3 reads CASSFRTEQETQYF. CDR3 DNA: TGTGCCAGCAGCTTCCGGACAGAACAAGAGACCCAGTACTTC. Complete variable domain (other parts from reference TRBV7-9 and TRBJ2-5): DTGVSQNPRHKITKRGQNVTFRCDPISEHNRLYWYRQTLGQGPEFLTYFQNEAQLEKSRLLSDRFSAERPKGSFSTLEIQRTEQGDSAMYLCASSFRTEQETQYFGPGTRLLVL.

The chain has TRBV7-3 and TRBJ2-7; the D gene is possibly TRBD2 (6 bases). CDR1 is SGHTA, CDR2 FQGTGA, per germline. The V and J ends lost 4 bases and 5 bases respectively, with 12 bases between them. The CDR3 sequence is 13 residues long. CDR3 residues: CASSSGVSNEQYF. In DNA form, the CDR3 reads TGTGCCAGCAGCTCGGGGGTATCCAACGAGCAGTACTTC.

V usage is TRBV5-1 and J usage is TRBJ2-1, with 10 bases matching TRBD1. J was trimmed by 2 bases and V by 6 bases; bases with no gene match: 8. CDR1 SGHRS and CDR2 YFSETQ come from the germline V gene. The CDR3 totals 16 residues. In DNA form, the CDR3 reads TGCGCCAGCACACCGAGGACAGGGGGAGCCTACAATGAGCAGTTCTTC. Its protein product is CASTPRTGGAYNEQFF.

Only one count was recorded for this clone. The chain joins TRBV7-2 to TRBJ2-7; 7 bases are a match to TRBD2. The CDR3 runs 17 residues. CDR1 is SGHTA and CDR2 is FQGNSA in the germline V gene. With 1 base clipped from V and 6 bases from J, the junction kept 15 bases outside the gene matches. For the CDR3, the DNA is TGTGCCAGCAGCTTAGTTTTTGATGTCGGGGAGGGCGGCGAGCAGTACTTC. It codes for CASSLVFDVGEGGEQYF.

CDR3 sequence reads: CASSDAGHSGYGYTF. In DNA form, the CDR3 reads TGTGCCAGCAGTGACGCGGGACATTCCGGCTATGGCTACACCTTC. The chain links TRBV25-1 to TRBJ1-2; maybe TRBD1 (6 bases). The CDR3 runs 15 residues. Germline lookup yields CDR1 MGHDK and CDR2 SYGVNS. The V gene lost 3 bases and the J gene lost 4 bases, with 15 bases spanning the gap.

The chain links TRBV11-2 to TRBJ2-7, with TRBD1 matching over 7 bases. The CDR3 contains 15 residues. Germline CDR1 reads SGHAT; CDR2 reads FQNNGV. Germline trimming cut 1 base from V and 0 bases from J; bases unmatched to any gene: 3. The CDR3 DNA reads as TGTGCCAGCAGCTTAGGAGGGACAGTCTCCTACGAGCAGTACTTC. Its protein is CASSLGGTVSYEQYF. Combining the CDR3 with reference TRBV11-2 and TRBJ2-7 gives the whole variable domain EAGVAQSPRYKIIEKRQSVAFWCNPISGHATLYWYQQILGQGPKLLIQFQNNGVVDDSQLPKDRFSAERLKGVDSTLKIQPAKLEDSAVYLCASSLGGTVSYEQYFGPGTRLTVT.

This chain joins TRBV29-1 and TRBJ1-2; 11 bases agree with TRBD1. Looked up from germline, CDR1 is SQVTM and CDR2 is ANQGSEA. The junction had 9 bases not matched to a gene; V was cut back by 5 bases and J by 7 bases. CDR3 length: 14 amino acids. The CDR3 nucleotides are TGCAGCGTTATTTTGGACAGGGGGCTCTTTGGCTACACCTTC. Translation: CSVILDRGLFGYTF.

The J gene is TRBJ1-3, the V gene TRBV19, with TRBD1 matching 7 bases. The trim removed 5 bases at V and 9 bases at J, leaving 10 bases unmatched. The CDR3 sequence is 14 residues long. Germline CDR1 and CDR2: LNHDA and SQIVND (reference sequence). The CDR3 DNA sequence: TGTGCCAGTAGTGCAACAGGGGCGGCGGGCACCATATATTTT. It encodes CASSATGAAGTIYF. The complete variable domain, with remaining parts taken from reference TRBV19 and TRBJ1-3, reads DGGITQSPKYLFRKEGQNVTLSCEQNLNHDAMYWYRQDPGQGLRLIYYSQIVNDFQKGDIAEGYSVSREKKESFPLTVTSAQKNPTAFYLCASSATGAAGTIYFGEGSWLTVV.

This clone was counted a single time. V gene TRBV5-1 combines with J gene TRBJ1-6; D might be TRBD1 (5 bases). V was cut by 8 bases and J by 4 bases, with 13 bases left in between. Germline lookup yields CDR1 SGHRS and CDR2 YFSETQ. This CDR3 has 14 residues. CDR3 in amino acids: CASSSGGYNSPLHF. In nucleotides, the CDR3 is TGCGCCAGTTCGAGTGGGGGGTATAATTCACCCCTCCACTTT.